This T cell receptor (beta chain) was documented in a study of OX40 agonist ivuxolimab in advanced cancers. Assay: immunoSEQ multiplex PCR; the TCRdb copy retains only in-frame clones and omits some. The table has tens of thousands of clones, 75% to 90% seen once. V shed 3 bases and J shed 3 bases, with 19 bases lying between them. The CDR3 extends over 16 amino acids. The germline V gene has CDR1 SGHDT and CDR2 YYEEEE. The starting material was CD4+ or CD8+ T cells sorted from blood, obtained in a trial of the OX40 agonist ivuxolimab. This clonotype originated in an adult with an advanced solid tumor such as melanoma, head and neck, liver or kidney cancer. V usage is TRBV5-6 and J usage is TRBJ2-7, with D unresolved. The CDR3 DNA sequence: TGTGCCAGCAGCTCCCTTTCGTCTTTGGGCTACTACGAGCAGTACTTC. Its translation is CASSSLSSLGYYEQYF.